This T cell receptor (beta chain) was sequenced in a study of blood T cells in healthy people across ages. As regards this clonotype: Its antigen remains unknown. Because the CDR3's place on the DNA is in doubt, the DNA is left out and the CDR3 is given as listed by TCRdb.

The authors ran a second PCR of about 7 to 11 cycles using a sample-barcoded 5' primer and a J-beta primer mix. CDR3-containing paired-end reads numbered at least 2.5 million in each sample. From the 5' RACE reads, TCRdb called clonotypes with MiXCR, one entry per CDR3 protein. The sample includes around 1,500,000 distinct CDR3 sequences, approximately 28% of them seen just once. Inclusive of both ends, the CDR3 amounts to 14 amino acids. Points from the study as a whole: Older age went with lower TCR beta diversity per million T cells, in a roughly linear way. More naive CD4+ cells and higher diversity were found in long-lived than in aged donors. Expanded clonotype changes were possibly confounded by unknown donor CMV status.

Input material: blood. The clonotype originates from a woman under 40 in good health. V is TRBV21-1 and J is TRBJ1-6. TRBV21-1 represents a pseudogene. The CDR3 sequence: CASRSVPGDSPLHF.